Listed below are T cell receptor beta chains from one sample, sequenced in a study of blood T cell repertoires in COVID-19. Assay used: immunoSEQ multiplex PCR; TCRdb lists only in-frame clones, some missing. The table lists around 70,000 clones, roughly four fifths of them singletons, with roughly 20% in the top ten. The specimen was peripheral blood. These receptors came from a man in his 70s with acute or convalescent COVID-19. The CDR3 runs from the conserved cysteine through the conserved F or W. The order of the fields is clone size, D gene, CDR3 length, V gene, J gene, CDR3 DNA, CDR3 protein. D genes are given only for firm matches. Size is stated for part of the rows, as once, few or many counts, or as a class when the clone is expanded.

size: once; D: TRBD2; length: 17; V: TRBV11-2; J: TRBJ2-3; DNA: TGTGCCAGCAGCTTAGAGGGACTAGCATCACTTGTAGTTACGCAGTATTTT; CDR3: CASSLEGLASLVVTQYF
size: once; D: -; length: 13; V: TRBV10-3; J: TRBJ1-5; DNA: TGTGCCACCGAACAGGGTCCCAATCAGCCCCAGCATTTT; CDR3: CATEQGPNQPQHF
size: once; D: TRBD1; length: 16; V: TRBV13; J: TRBJ2-7; DNA: TGTGCCAGCAGCTTAGGTCCTCAGGGGGCAACTGGCGAGCAGTACTTC; CDR3: CASSLGPQGATGEQYF
size: -; D: -; length: 13; V: TRBV29-1; J: TRBJ1-2; DNA: TGCAGCGTTGGGGGAGGGGGACCAGATGGCTACACCTTC; CDR3: CSVGGGGPDGYTF
size: -; D: -; length: 16; V: TRBV7-7; J: TRBJ2-5; DNA: TGTGCTAGCAGCTTAGGTGGGGCAGGGCTTGGAGAGACCCAGTACTTC; CDR3: CASSLGGAGLGETQYF
size: -; D: -; length: 16; V: TRBV18; J: TRBJ1-5; DNA: TGTGCCAGCTCACCAACTGCAACAGATTCCTCTCAGCCCCAGCATTTT; CDR3: CASSPTATDSSQPQHF
size: -; D: -; length: 17; V: TRBV7-3; J: TRBJ2-5; DNA: TGTGCCAGCAGCTTAAATGGAGGGGCAGGGATCCAAGAGACCCAGTACTTC; CDR3: CASSLNGGAGIQETQYF
size: -; D: -; length: 12; V: TRBV2; J: TRBJ1-1; DNA: TGTGCCAGCAGTGAGGAGGAACAAGAAGCTTTCTTT; CDR3: CASSEEEQEAFF
size: -; D: TRBD2; length: 16; V: TRBV25-1; J: TRBJ2-7; DNA: TGTGCCAGCAGTCCGGGACTAGCGGGAGTTTACAGCGAGCAGTACTTC; CDR3: CASSPGLAGVYSEQYF
size: few; D: TRBD1; length: 15; V: TRBV11-3; J: TRBJ2-2; DNA: TGTGCCAGCTCTAAGGGGGCAGGGGACACCGGGGAGCTGTTTTTT; CDR3: CASSKGAGDTGELFF
size: -; D: -; length: 14; V: TRBV6-2/TRBV6-3; J: TRBJ1-2; DNA: TGTGCCAGCAGTTACGAGGGCGCGGTCGGAGGCTACACCTTC; CDR3: CASSYEGAVGGYTF
size: few; D: TRBD2; length: 16; V: TRBV4-3; J: TRBJ2-4; DNA: TGCGCCAGCAGCCAGGATAGCGGGGCCGTAAGGAACATTCAGTACTTC; CDR3: CASSQDSGAVRNIQYF
size: once; D: TRBD1; length: 13; V: TRBV19; J: TRBJ2-5; DNA: TGTGCCAGCCGACAGGGCAATGGCGAGACCCAGTACTTC; CDR3: CASRQGNGETQYF
size: -; D: -; length: 15; V: TRBV29-1; J: TRBJ1-5; DNA: TGCAGCGTTGGGGAGGGACCTGATAGCAATCAGCCCCAGCATTTT; CDR3: CSVGEGPDSNQPQHF
size: -; D: -; length: 15; V: TRBV11-3; J: TRBJ2-3; DNA: TGTGCCAGCAGCTTGGGGGGACCCTCCACAGATACGCAGTATTTT; CDR3: CASSLGGPSTDTQYF
size: -; D: -; length: 14; V: TRBV28; J: TRBJ1-1; DNA: TGTGCCAGCAGTACAGGGTTTATGAACACTGAAGCTTTCTTT; CDR3: CASSTGFMNTEAFF
size: -; D: TRBD1; length: 13; V: TRBV6-1; J: TRBJ2-7; DNA: TGTGCCAGCAGTGAAGCGGAGTGGACAGGGGAGTACTTC; CDR3: CASSEAEWTGEYF
size: once; D: -; length: 13; V: TRBV24-1; J: TRBJ1-2; DNA: TGTGCCACCAGTGATGGAGGGGACTATGGCTACACCTTC; CDR3: CATSDGGDYGYTF
size: -; D: TRBD1; length: 15; V: TRBV3-1/TRBV3-2; J: TRBJ2-7; DNA: TGTGCCAGCAGCCAAGTCGACAGGGTAGCGAGCGAGCAGTACTTC; CDR3: CASSQVDRVASEQYF
size: -; D: TRBD1; length: 15; V: TRBV10-1; J: TRBJ1-2; DNA: TGCGCCAGCAGTGAGGGGACAGGGGATGGCTATGGCTACACCTTC; CDR3: CASSEGTGDGYGYTF
size: -; D: TRBD1; length: 15; V: TRBV28; J: TRBJ2-7; DNA: TGTGCCAGCAGTCGACTACAGGGGGCTCACTACGAGCAGTACTTC; CDR3: CASSRLQGAHYEQYF
size: -; D: TRBD2; length: 15; V: TRBV19; J: TRBJ2-1; DNA: TGTGCCAGTAGTATAGAACTAGCGTATTACAATGAGCAGTTCTTC; CDR3: CASSIELAYYNEQFF
size: -; D: TRBD2; length: 18; V: TRBV4-1; J: TRBJ2-7; DNA: TGCGCCAGCAGCCAAGAAGGACTAGCGGGAGGGCCCGCCTACGAGCAGTACTTC; CDR3: CASSQEGLAGGPAYEQYF
size: -; D: TRBD1; length: 14; V: TRBV28; J: TRBJ2-7; DNA: TGTGCCAGCAGCTACAGGGGGCGCGTGAACGAGCAGTACTTC; CDR3: CASSYRGRVNEQYF
size: -; D: TRBD2; length: 13; V: TRBV3-1/TRBV3-2; J: TRBJ2-3; DNA: TGTGCCAGCAGCCCCCCCGGACTAGCGGGTTTGAATTTT; CDR3: CASSPPGLAGLNF
size: -; D: TRBD2; length: 15; V: TRBV2; J: TRBJ2-1; DNA: TGTGCCAGCAGTCGACTAGCGGGGGAATACAATGAGCAGTTCTTC; CDR3: CASSRLAGEYNEQFF
size: -; D: -; length: 14; V: TRBV19; J: TRBJ1-5; DNA: TGTGCCACTAAGGGAGGGCAGGGATCTCAGCCCCAGCATTTT; CDR3: CATKGGQGSQPQHF
size: -; D: -; length: 13; V: TRBV6-5; J: TRBJ1-1; DNA: TGTGCCAGCAGTTACGCCGAAGGTCGGGGGGCTTTCTTT; CDR3: CASSYAEGRGAFF
size: -; D: TRBD2; length: 13; V: TRBV19; J: TRBJ2-5; DNA: TGTGCCAGTAGTAGGACTAGCCGGGAGACCCAGTACTTC; CDR3: CASSRTSRETQYF
size: -; D: TRBD2; length: 13; V: TRBV7-6; J: TRBJ2-7; DNA: TGTGCCAGCAGCTTTGGCGGGAGCCGCGAGCAGTACTTC; CDR3: CASSFGGSREQYF
size: -; D: TRBD1; length: 16; V: TRBV14; J: TRBJ1-2; DNA: TGTGCCAGCAGCCAAATACAGGGGGGACCCGCCGGTGGCTACACCTTC; CDR3: CASSQIQGGPAGGYTF
size: few; D: -; length: 16; V: TRBV7-2; J: TRBJ2-7; DNA: TGTGCCAGCAGCTTAGCATGGACCTCGGAGGCCTACGAGCAGTACTTC; CDR3: CASSLAWTSEAYEQYF
size: -; D: -; length: 14; V: TRBV2; J: TRBJ2-7; DNA: TGTGCCAGCAGCTTATACAGGGATTCCTACGAGCAGTACTTC; CDR3: CASSLYRDSYEQYF
size: -; D: -; length: 12; V: TRBV3-1/TRBV3-2; J: TRBJ2-5; DNA: TGTGCCAGCAGCCAAGCGGAGGGGTTCAAGTACTTC; CDR3: CASSQAEGFKYF
size: -; D: -; length: 17; V: TRBV7-3; J: TRBJ2-1; DNA: TGTGCCAGCAGTCTCACGGGACTCCTTAGCTCCTACAATGAGCAGTTCTTC; CDR3: CASSLTGLLSSYNEQFF
size: -; D: TRBD2; length: 16; V: TRBV28; J: TRBJ2-3; DNA: TGTGCCAGCAGCTTTGGACTAGCGGCCCATCCAGATACGCAGTATTTT; CDR3: CASSFGLAAHPDTQYF
size: -; D: -; length: 15; V: TRBV29-1; J: TRBJ1-1; DNA: TGCAGCGTTGAAGATCCGGGCAACCGGGGGACTGAAGCTTTCTTT; CDR3: CSVEDPGNRGTEAFF
size: -; D: -; length: 15; V: TRBV9; J: TRBJ1-1; DNA: TGTGCCAGCAGCATCCGTCCAGGGGAGTACGCTGAAGCTTTCTTT; CDR3: CASSIRPGEYAEAFF
size: few; D: TRBD1; length: 14; V: TRBV19; J: TRBJ1-5; DNA: TGTGCCACCAGGGACAGGGGGCTCTATCAGCCCCAGCATTTT; CDR3: CATRDRGLYQPQHF
size: many; D: TRBD1; length: 15; V: TRBV3-1/TRBV3-2; J: TRBJ1-2; DNA: TGTGCCAGCAGCCTCACAGGGGAGCTTGGGCTTGGCTACACCTTC; CDR3: CASSLTGELGLGYTF
size: -; D: -; length: 16; V: TRBV9; J: TRBJ2-3; DNA: TGTGCCAGCAGCGTAGCCGGGGGGCAAGAGGCAGATACGCAGTATTTT; CDR3: CASSVAGGQEADTQYF
size: once; D: TRBD2; length: 16; V: TRBV18; J: TRBJ2-5; DNA: TGTGCCAGCTCACCGGCGGGGGGAGGGCCCGGAGAGACCCAGTACTTC; CDR3: CASSPAGGGPGETQYF
size: -; D: -; length: 15; V: TRBV3-1/TRBV3-2; J: TRBJ2-1; DNA: TGTGCCAGCAGCCCTACAGGGACCTTAGGGAATGAGCAGTTCTTC; CDR3: CASSPTGTLGNEQFF
size: -; D: TRBD2; length: 15; V: TRBV18; J: TRBJ2-7; DNA: TGTGCCAGCTCGTTCACTAGCGGGAGCTCCTACGAGCAGTACTTC; CDR3: CASSFTSGSSYEQYF